One T cell receptor beta chain is described in this entry. The protocol was immunoSEQ multiplex PCR, while the TCRdb copy is restricted to in-frame clones and leaves out a portion. Seen here are about 180,000 clones, 86% observed once, and the top ten hold roughly 2.9%. This sample was included in a study of blood T cell repertoires in COVID-19. This CDR3 region has 14 residues. Germline V gives CDR1 MNHEY, CDR2 SVGAGI. The V and J ends lost 6 bases and 7 bases, in that order; junction bases with no gene match: 9. The TCR sequence derives from a woman between 25 and 40 years old with active or convalescent COVID-19. Sequenced sample: peripheral blood. The rearrangement joins TRBV6-5 to TRBJ1-2; 9 positions agree with TRBD1. The CDR3 region is CASRATGGRGGYTF. In nucleotides, the CDR3 is TGTGCCAGCAGGGCTACAGGGGGCAGGGGTGGCTACACCTTC.